This T cell receptor beta chain emerged from a study of cytomegalovirus exposure and HLA in healthy donors. Study findings and constraints: A later analysis by the authors found several of the most significant clusters apparently linked to common viral pathogens. Later on, a genetic analysis was performed. It linked a missense variant in DCLRE1C with V- and J-gene trimming of TCR beta.

Each donor's status was that of a healthy bone marrow donor. Concerning this clone itself: Its antigen is not identified.

Germline CDR1 reads LNHDA; CDR2 reads SQIVND (reference sequence). CDR3 length equals 13 residues. The ends were cut back, 6 bases at V and 10 bases at J, with 16 bases in the middle. The PCR contained 60 Vbeta and 13 Jbeta primers. Generated by immunoSEQ multiplex PCR, the TCRdb table keeps only in-frame clones and is missing some. The profile covers around 110,000 clones, with around 10% appearing a single time and about 3% taken by the ten largest. J is TRBJ2-1 and V is TRBV19; D not certain. The source is a man aged 30 to 39 in good health and CMV-seronegative. Specimen: PBMCs. CDR3 residues: CASSLERGGEQFF. CDR3 DNA sequence: TGTGCCAGTAGCCTTGAACGCGGTGGGGAGCAGTTCTTC.